The clone carrying this T cell receptor (beta chain) was recorded a few times. Its antigen is as yet unknown. This was a deep-level run. The method was immunoSEQ multiplex PCR; TCRdb's version includes in-frame clones alone and lacks a portion of them. The data show approximately 640,000 clones, 80% to 95% seen once. This specimen belongs to a study of shared clonotypes between healthy human individuals. At the level of the study: Researchers drew samples from a couple of women and a few men aged 18 to 49. Per donor, three plates held CD4 naive cells, three held CD4 memory, two held CD8 naive and one held CD8 memory.

The study, taken as a whole, reports: Researchers sampled only blood; tissue repertoires likely differ.

Germline loops: CDR1 SEHNR, CDR2 FQNEAQ (reference sequence). CDR3 length equals 14 residues. The J segment lost 8 bases and the V segment lost 3 bases, leaving 5 bases of the junction unmatched. The chain joins TRBV7-9 to TRBJ1-2; TRBD1 agrees at 11 bases. This sequence was found in a man younger than 30 in good health. Some clones in this sample may be carry-over from other donors' samples. Sequenced: memory CD8+ T cells from PBMCs. Specified subset: CD45RO+ cells pooled with CCR7-negative TemRA cells. The CDR3 DNA sequence: TGTGCCAGCAGCTTCGGACAGGGGGCCAACGGCTACACCTTC. It encodes CASSFGQGANGYTF.